This is a list of T cell receptor beta chains from one sample in a study of OX40 agonist ivuxolimab in advanced cancers. Repertoires were generated with immunoSEQ multiplex PCR, while TCRdb's copy carries only in-frame clones and drops some. The sample holds around 38,000 clones, approximately 72% seen once. The sequencing here drew on CD4+ or CD8+ T cells sorted from blood, taken in a trial of the OX40 agonist ivuxolimab. These receptors originate from an adult with an advanced solid tumor such as melanoma, head and neck, liver or kidney cancer. The CDR3 runs from the conserved cysteine through the conserved F or W. Fields, in order: CDR3 protein, CDR3 DNA, clone size, J gene, D gene, V gene. D genes are given only for firm matches. For some rows the clone size is stated as once, few or many, or as a class when expanded; others skip it.

CDR3 protein: CASSRQVGAQTDTQYF; CDR3 DNA: TGTGCCAGCTCGAGGCAGGTGGGGGCTCAAACAGATACGCAGTATTTT; clone size: once; J gene: TRBJ2-3; D gene: NA; V gene: TRBV2
CDR3 protein: CASSYPRGLDPQHF; CDR3 DNA: TGTGCCAGCAGTTACCCAAGAGGTTTGGATCCCCAGCATTTT; clone size: NA; J gene: TRBJ1-5; D gene: NA; V gene: TRBV6-6
CDR3 protein: CASSLAGGRRGEQFF; CDR3 DNA: TGTGCCAGCAGCTTAGCGGGAGGCCGGCGGGGTGAGCAGTTCTTC; clone size: once; J gene: TRBJ2-1; D gene: TRBD2; V gene: TRBV6-5
CDR3 protein: CASSDSGGYEQYF; CDR3 DNA: TGTGCCAGCTCTGACTCCGGCGGCTACGAGCAGTACTTC; clone size: NA; J gene: TRBJ2-7; D gene: NA; V gene: TRBV28
CDR3 protein: CASSYGKGTSYEQYF; CDR3 DNA: TGTGCCAGCAGTTACGGGAAGGGGACTTCCTACGAGCAGTACTTC; clone size: NA; J gene: TRBJ2-7; D gene: NA; V gene: TRBV6-5
CDR3 protein: CTARHANTGELFF; CDR3 DNA: TGCACCGCGCGGCATGCGAACACCGGGGAGCTGTTTTTT; clone size: NA; J gene: TRBJ2-2; D gene: NA; V gene: TRBV29-1
CDR3 protein: CAIGGGSYEQYF; CDR3 DNA: TGTGCCATCGGCGGGGGGTCCTACGAGCAGTACTTC; clone size: NA; J gene: TRBJ2-7; D gene: TRBD2; V gene: TRBV10-3
CDR3 protein: CASRSTGGMETQYF; CDR3 DNA: TGTGCCAGCAGGTCTACAGGGGGCATGGAGACCCAGTACTTC; clone size: few; J gene: TRBJ2-5; D gene: TRBD1; V gene: TRBV6-5
CDR3 protein: CASSLHRDRYNEQFF; CDR3 DNA: TGTGCCAGCAGTTTACACAGGGACCGCTACAATGAGCAGTTCTTC; clone size: NA; J gene: TRBJ2-1; D gene: NA; V gene: TRBV28
CDR3 protein: CASSPRTGTNEKLFF; CDR3 DNA: TGTGCCAGTAGTCCCCGGACAGGCACTAATGAAAAACTGTTTTTT; clone size: NA; J gene: TRBJ1-4; D gene: TRBD1; V gene: TRBV19
CDR3 protein: CAWSQINYGYTF; CDR3 DNA: TGTGCCTGGAGCCAGATAAACTATGGCTACACCTTC; clone size: few; J gene: TRBJ1-2; D gene: NA; V gene: TRBV30
CDR3 protein: CASSENSPTYNSPLHF; CDR3 DNA: TGTGCCAGCAGTGAGAACAGCCCTACCTATAATTCACCCCTCCACTTT; clone size: NA; J gene: TRBJ1-6; D gene: NA; V gene: TRBV2
CDR3 protein: CASSLSRGRAARGYNEQFF; CDR3 DNA: TGTGCCAGCAGTTTATCCAGGGGGAGGGCCGCGAGGGGGTACAATGAGCAGTTCTTC; clone size: NA; J gene: TRBJ2-1; D gene: NA; V gene: TRBV28
CDR3 protein: CASSVGSVGVGWKDTQYF; CDR3 DNA: TGTGCCAGCAGCGTAGGGTCGGTTGGGGTGGGGTGGAAAGATACGCAGTATTTT; clone size: NA; J gene: TRBJ2-3; D gene: NA; V gene: TRBV9
CDR3 protein: CASSLVVLGNEQFF; CDR3 DNA: TGCGCCAGCAGCTTGGTCGTCTTAGGCAATGAGCAGTTCTTC; clone size: NA; J gene: TRBJ2-1; D gene: NA; V gene: TRBV5-1
CDR3 protein: CASSQGTGLYEQYF; CDR3 DNA: TGTGCCAGCAGCCAAGGAACAGGGCTCTACGAGCAGTACTTC; clone size: NA; J gene: TRBJ2-7; D gene: NA; V gene: TRBV14
CDR3 protein: CASSLKGVPMPQPQHF; CDR3 DNA: TGTGCCAGCAGTTTAAAGGGGGTCCCGATGCCACAGCCCCAGCATTTT; clone size: NA; J gene: TRBJ1-5; D gene: NA; V gene: TRBV28
CDR3 protein: CAGSNLSDLREQYF; CDR3 DNA: TGTGCCGGATCCAACCTTTCCGATCTACGCGAGCAGTACTTC; clone size: NA; J gene: TRBJ2-7; D gene: NA; V gene: TRBV11-2
CDR3 protein: CASSRGRSNTEAFF; CDR3 DNA: TGTGCCAGCAGCCGAGGACGGTCGAACACTGAAGCTTTCTTT; clone size: NA; J gene: TRBJ1-1; D gene: NA; V gene: TRBV11-2
CDR3 protein: CASSYSGGGTDTQYF; CDR3 DNA: TGCGCCAGCAGCTATAGCGGGGGGGGCACAGATACGCAGTATTTT; clone size: NA; J gene: TRBJ2-3; D gene: TRBD2; V gene: TRBV5-1
CDR3 protein: CASSGYSGVSNSPLHF; CDR3 DNA: TGTGCCAGCAGTGGTTACTCAGGGGTATCTAATTCACCCCTCCACTTT; clone size: NA; J gene: TRBJ1-6; D gene: NA; V gene: TRBV6-1
CDR3 protein: CASSIGEKLFF; CDR3 DNA: TGTGCCAGTAGTATAGGTGAAAAACTGTTTTTT; clone size: NA; J gene: TRBJ1-4; D gene: NA; V gene: TRBV19
CDR3 protein: CASSTGQGINEQFF; CDR3 DNA: TGCGCCAGCAGTACCGGACAGGGGATTAATGAGCAGTTCTTC; clone size: NA; J gene: TRBJ2-1; D gene: TRBD1; V gene: TRBV5-1
CDR3 protein: CASSANWNSPLHF; CDR3 DNA: TGTGCCAGCTCAGCCAACTGGAATTCACCCCTCCACTTT; clone size: few; J gene: TRBJ1-6; D gene: NA; V gene: TRBV18
CDR3 protein: CASSEKGDRGGRQPQHF; CDR3 DNA: TGTGCCAGCAGTGAAAAGGGGGATAGAGGGGGGAGGCAGCCCCAGCATTTT; clone size: NA; J gene: TRBJ1-5; D gene: NA; V gene: TRBV6-1
CDR3 protein: CASNSAPGTLNSPLHF; CDR3 DNA: TGTGCCAGTAATTCAGCACCCGGGACCCTGAATTCACCCCTCCACTTT; clone size: NA; J gene: TRBJ1-6; D gene: NA; V gene: TRBV19
CDR3 protein: CASKIINEQFF; CDR3 DNA: TGTGCCAGCAAGATAATCAATGAGCAGTTCTTC; clone size: NA; J gene: TRBJ2-1; D gene: NA; V gene: TRBV27
CDR3 protein: CASRRGAGANVLTF; CDR3 DNA: TGTGCCAGCAGACGCGGGGCTGGGGCCAACGTCCTGACTTTC; clone size: NA; J gene: TRBJ2-6; D gene: NA; V gene: TRBV6-5
CDR3 protein: CASSPGGRAGEQYF; CDR3 DNA: TGTGCCAGCAGCCCGGGAGGGAGGGCAGGAGAGCAGTACTTC; clone size: NA; J gene: TRBJ2-7; D gene: TRBD2; V gene: TRBV4-2
CDR3 protein: CASSLLGGTRDTQYF; CDR3 DNA: TGTGCCAGCAGTTTACTGGGCGGGACTCGCGATACGCAGTATTTT; clone size: medium-sized; J gene: TRBJ2-3; D gene: NA; V gene: TRBV28
CDR3 protein: CASRPLAGGSEQFF; CDR3 DNA: TGTGCCAGCAGACCACTAGCGGGAGGGTCTGAGCAGTTCTTC; clone size: NA; J gene: TRBJ2-1; D gene: TRBD2; V gene: TRBV2
CDR3 protein: CASSLSGASSYEQYF; CDR3 DNA: TGTGCCAGCAGTTTATCCGGGGCGAGTTCCTACGAGCAGTACTTC; clone size: NA; J gene: TRBJ2-7; D gene: NA; V gene: TRBV27
CDR3 protein: CASSEVRNTIYF; CDR3 DNA: TGTGCCAGCAGCGAAGTTCGAAACACCATATATTTT; clone size: NA; J gene: TRBJ1-3; D gene: NA; V gene: TRBV11-2
CDR3 protein: CASGISGGLETQYF; CDR3 DNA: TGTGCCAGCGGCATAAGCGGGGGGCTTGAGACCCAGTACTTC; clone size: NA; J gene: TRBJ2-5; D gene: TRBD2; V gene: TRBV6-1
CDR3 protein: CASSYSYAGGNEQFF; CDR3 DNA: TGTGCCAGCAGTTACTCGTACGCTGGGGGTAATGAGCAGTTCTTC; clone size: few; J gene: TRBJ2-1; D gene: NA; V gene: TRBV6-5
CDR3 protein: CASSPDRGAYEQYF; CDR3 DNA: TGTGCCAGCAGCCCCGACAGGGGGGCCTACGAGCAGTACTTC; clone size: NA; J gene: TRBJ2-7; D gene: TRBD1; V gene: TRBV7-2
CDR3 protein: CASSEYATSTDTQYF; CDR3 DNA: TGTGCCAGCAGTGAATATGCTACTAGCACAGATACGCAGTATTTT; clone size: NA; J gene: TRBJ2-3; D gene: NA; V gene: TRBV2